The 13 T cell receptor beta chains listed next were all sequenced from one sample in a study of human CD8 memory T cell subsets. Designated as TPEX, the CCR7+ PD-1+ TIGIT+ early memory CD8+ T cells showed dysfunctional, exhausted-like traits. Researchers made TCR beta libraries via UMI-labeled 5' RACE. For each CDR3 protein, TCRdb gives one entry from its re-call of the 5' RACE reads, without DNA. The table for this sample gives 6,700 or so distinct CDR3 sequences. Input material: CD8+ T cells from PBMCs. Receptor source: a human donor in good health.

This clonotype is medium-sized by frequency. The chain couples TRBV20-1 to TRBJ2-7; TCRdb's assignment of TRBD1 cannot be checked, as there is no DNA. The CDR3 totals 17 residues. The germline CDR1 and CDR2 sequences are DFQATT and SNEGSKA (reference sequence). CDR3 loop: CSAREGTGTASTYEQYF.

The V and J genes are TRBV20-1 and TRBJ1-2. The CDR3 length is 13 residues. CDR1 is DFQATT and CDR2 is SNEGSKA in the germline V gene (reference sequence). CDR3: CSARDPVDYGYTF.

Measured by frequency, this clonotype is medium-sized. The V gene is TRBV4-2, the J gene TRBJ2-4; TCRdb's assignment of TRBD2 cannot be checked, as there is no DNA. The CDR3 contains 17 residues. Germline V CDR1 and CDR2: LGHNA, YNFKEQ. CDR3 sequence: CASSQESLAVTKNIQYF.

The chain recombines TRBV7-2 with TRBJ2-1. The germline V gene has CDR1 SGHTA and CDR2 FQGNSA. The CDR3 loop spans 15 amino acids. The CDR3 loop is CASSLGFLRGNEQFF.

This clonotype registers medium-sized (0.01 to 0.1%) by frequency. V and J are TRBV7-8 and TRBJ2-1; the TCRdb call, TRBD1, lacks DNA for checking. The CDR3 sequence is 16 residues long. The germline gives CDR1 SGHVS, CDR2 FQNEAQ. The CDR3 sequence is CASSLTGPNSYNEQFF.

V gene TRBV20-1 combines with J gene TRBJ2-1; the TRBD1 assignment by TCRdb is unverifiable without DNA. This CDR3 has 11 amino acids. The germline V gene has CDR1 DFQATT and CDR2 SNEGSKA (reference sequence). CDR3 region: CSADTGNEQFF.

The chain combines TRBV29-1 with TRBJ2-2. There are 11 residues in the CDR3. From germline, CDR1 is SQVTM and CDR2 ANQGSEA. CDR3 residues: CSVAGGGELFF.

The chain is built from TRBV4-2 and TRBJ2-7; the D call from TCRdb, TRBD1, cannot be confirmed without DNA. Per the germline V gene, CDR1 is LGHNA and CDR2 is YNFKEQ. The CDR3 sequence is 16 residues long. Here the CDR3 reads CASSSSTGTGVYEQYF.

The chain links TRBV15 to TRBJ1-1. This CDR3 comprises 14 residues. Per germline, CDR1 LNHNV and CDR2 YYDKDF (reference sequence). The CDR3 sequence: CATSRDPGWTEAFF.

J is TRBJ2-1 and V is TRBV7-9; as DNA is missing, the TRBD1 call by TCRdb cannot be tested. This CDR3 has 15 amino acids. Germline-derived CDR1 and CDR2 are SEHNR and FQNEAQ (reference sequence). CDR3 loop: CASSPRQVMSNEQFF.

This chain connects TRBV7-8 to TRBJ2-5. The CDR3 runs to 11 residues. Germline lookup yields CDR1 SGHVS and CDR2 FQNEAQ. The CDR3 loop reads CASSLDKTQYF.

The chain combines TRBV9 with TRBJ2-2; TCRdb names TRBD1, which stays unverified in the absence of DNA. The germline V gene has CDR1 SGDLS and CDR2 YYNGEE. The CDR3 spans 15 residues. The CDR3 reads CASSTRTGITGELFF. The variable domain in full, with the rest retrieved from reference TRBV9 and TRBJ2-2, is DSGVTQTPKHLITATGQRVTLRCSPRSGDLSVYWYQQSLDQGLQFLIQYYNGEERAKGNILERFSAQQFPDLHSELNLSSLELGDSALYFCASSTRTGITGELFFGEGSRLTVL.

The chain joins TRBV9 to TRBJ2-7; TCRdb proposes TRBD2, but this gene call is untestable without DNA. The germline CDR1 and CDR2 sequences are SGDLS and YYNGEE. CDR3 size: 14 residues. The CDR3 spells CASSADGPTDEQYF. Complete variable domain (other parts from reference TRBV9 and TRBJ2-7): DSGVTQTPKHLITATGQRVTLRCSPRSGDLSVYWYQQSLDQGLQFLIQYYNGEERAKGNILERFSAQQFPDLHSELNLSSLELGDSALYFCASSADGPTDEQYFGPGTRLTVT.